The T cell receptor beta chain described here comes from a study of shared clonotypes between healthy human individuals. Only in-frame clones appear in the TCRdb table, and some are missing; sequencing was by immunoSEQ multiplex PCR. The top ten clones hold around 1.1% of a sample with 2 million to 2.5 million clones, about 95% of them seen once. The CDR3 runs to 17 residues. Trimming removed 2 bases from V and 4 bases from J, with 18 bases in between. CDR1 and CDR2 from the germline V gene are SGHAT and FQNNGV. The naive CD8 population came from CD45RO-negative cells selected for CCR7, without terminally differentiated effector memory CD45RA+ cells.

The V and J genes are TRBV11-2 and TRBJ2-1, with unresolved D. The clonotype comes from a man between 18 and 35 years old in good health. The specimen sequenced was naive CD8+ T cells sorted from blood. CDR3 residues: CASSLPLLGFEYNEQFF. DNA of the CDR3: TGTGCCAGCAGCTTACCCCTCCTAGGATTCGAATACAATGAGCAGTTCTTC.